One sample yielded the 25 T cell receptor beta chains listed below, sequenced in a study of T cells in Graves' hyperthyroidism and ophthalmopathy. Amplified TCR beta CDR3 regions came from RNA transcripts. TCR CDR3 underwent first-round RT-PCR with the HTBI primer set. TCRdb redid the calling of the multiplex PCR reads with MiXCR, one entry per CDR3 protein. The profile covers 300,000 to 450,000 distinct CDR3 sequences, with less than 20% appearing a single time and 28% taken by the ten largest. The specimen was blood. These receptors originate from a woman aged 18 to 35 with Graves' hyperthyroidism that later progressed to Graves' ophthalmopathy.

This sequence joins TRBV4-2 and TRBJ2-5; TRBD2 matches 9 bases. Trimming cost V 1 base and J 5 bases; bases outside gene matches: 5. The CDR3 has 15 residues. CDR1 and CDR2 from the germline V gene are LGHNA and YNFKEQ. The DNA of the CDR3 is TGTGCCAGCAGCCAAGTTGCGGGAGGGCCCGAGACCCAGTACTTC. This gives the protein CASSQVAGGPETQYF.

The chain joins TRBV19 to TRBJ1-1; D may be TRBD1 (5 bases). Trimming took off 1 base at V and 5 bases at J, with 14 bases between the two ends. The length of the CDR3 is 15 residues. From germline, CDR1 is LNHDA and CDR2 SQIVND (reference sequence). Here the CDR3 reads CASSIVWGAGTEAFF. DNA of the CDR3: TGTGCCAGTAGTATAGTTTGGGGCGCGGGTACTGAAGCTTTCTTT.

Notes on this clonotype: This may come from a read error, since a much larger clone is one base off. The V and J genes are TRBV5-5 and TRBJ1-2; 9 bases fit TRBD1. J gave up 6 bases and V 3 bases, and 15 bases lay outside the gene matches. Germline CDR1 reads SGHKS; CDR2 reads YYEKEE (reference sequence). The CDR3 spans 17 residues. The CDR3 nucleotides read TGTGCCAGCAGCTCTTACGGGACAGGGCCTTTCAACCATGGCTACACCTTC. Amino acid sequence: CASSSYGTGPFNHGYTF. The whole variable domain, filled in from reference TRBV5-5 and TRBJ1-2, reads DAGVTQSPTHLIKTRGQQVTLRCSPISGHKSVSWYQQVLGQGPQFIFQYYEKEERGRGNFPDRFSARQFPNYSSELNVNALLLGDSALYLCASSSYGTGPFNHGYTFGSGTRLTVV.

This clonotype was found many times. V gene TRBV3-1 combines with J gene TRBJ1-1; 7 positions agree with TRBD1. With V trimmed by 4 bases and J by 3 bases, 5 bases remained unmatched. Germline V CDR1 and CDR2: LGHDT, YNNKEL (reference sequence). The CDR3 runs to 14 residues. Here the CDR3 DNA reads TGTGCCAGCAGCCGAGCAACAGGGGACACTGAAGCTTTCTTT. Translated: CASSRATGDTEAFF. The whole variable domain, remainder taken from reference TRBV3-1 and TRBJ1-1, is DTAVSQTPKYLVTQMGNDKSIKCEQNLGHDTMYWYKQDSKKFLKIMFSYNNKELIINETVPNRFSPKSPDKAHLNLHINSLELGDSAVYFCASSRATGDTEAFFGQGTRLTVV.

As regards this clonotype: A read error may produce the germline difference seen at one junction end. The rearrangement uses TRBV28 and TRBJ2-2, with D possibly TRBD2 on 5 matching bases. The CDR3 is 13 residues long. Germline CDR1 and CDR2: MDHEN and SYDVKM. DNA of the CDR3: TGTGCCACCCGGCCGGGGAACACCGGGGAGCAGTTTTTT. Protein product: CATRPGNTGEQFF.

This clonotype was found many times. The chain has TRBV7-9 and TRBJ2-3; TRBD2 matches at 15 bases. Germline-derived CDR1 and CDR2 are SEHNR and FQNEAQ (reference sequence). With V trimmed by 6 bases and J by 2 bases, 9 bases remained unmatched. The CDR3 extends over 18 amino acids. Written as DNA, the CDR3 is TGTGCCAGCAGTCCGCCGGGACTAGCGGGAGGTCACACAGATACGCAGTATTTT. It is translated as CASSPPGLAGGHTDTQYF.

At least ten counts were recorded for this clonotype. The genes are TRBV5-1 and TRBJ2-3, with D maybe TRBD2 (6 bases). This CDR3 contains 16 residues. V was clipped by 5 bases and J by 0 bases, with 16 bases between them. Germline CDR1 is SGHRS and CDR2 is YFSETQ. The CDR3 loop reads CASSSTGTASTDTQYF. In DNA form, the CDR3 reads TGCGCCAGCAGTTCTACCGGGACTGCAAGCACAGATACGCAGTATTTT.

The chain uses TRBV4-2 and TRBJ1-6, with no clear D. The CDR3 length is 14 residues. Per germline, CDR1 LGHNA and CDR2 YNFKEQ. V lost 4 bases and J lost 7, with 11 bases in between. For the CDR3, the DNA is TGTGCCAGCAGCCCGGACCGAGGAAATTCACCCCTCCACTTT. Amino acid sequence: CASSPDRGNSPLHF.

This clonotype turned up a few times. This chain joins TRBV14 and TRBJ2-1; 7 bases align to TRBD2. V was clipped by 4 bases and J by 8 bases; unmatched bases: 8. Germline CDR1 SGHDN, CDR2 FVKESK. This CDR3 is 14 amino acids long. As DNA, the CDR3 is TGTGCCAGCAGCCCATCGAGCGGGAACCATGAGCAGTTCTTC. This sequence encodes CASSPSSGNHEQFF.

This clonotype was counted only a few times. The genes are TRBV27 and TRBJ2-7; a weak D match, TRBD1 (7 bases). The CDR3 length is 18 residues. Per the germline V gene, CDR1 is MNHEY and CDR2 is SMNVEV (reference sequence). V lost 6 bases and J 2 bases, leaving 26 bases between the germline ends. CDR3 amino acids: CASSRDSILASAPYEQYF. The CDR3 DNA is TGTGCCAGCAGCCGGGACAGTATACTAGCATCTGCACCCTACGAGCAGTACTTC.

This clonotype was found many times. The chain recombines TRBV7-2 with TRBJ1-2; D not resolved. Germline V gene lookup returns CDR1 SGHTA and CDR2 FQGNSA. V gave up 2 bases and J gave up 2 bases, with 6 bases separating them. This CDR3 comprises 13 residues. The DNA of the CDR3 is TGTGCCAGCAGCTTAAGTTCAAACTATGGCTACACCTTC. Amino acids: CASSLSSNYGYTF.

V and J are TRBV27 and TRBJ1-6, with 8 bases lining up with TRBD1. Germline trimming cut 5 bases from V and 6 bases from J; bases unmatched to any gene: 15. This CDR3 has 18 residues. From germline, CDR1 is MNHEY and CDR2 SMNVEV (reference sequence). In DNA, the CDR3 is TGTGCCAGCAGTATTAACCCCTCCCGGACAGGGATTAATTCACCCCTCCACTTT. Translation: CASSINPSRTGINSPLHF.

This chain connects TRBV29-1 to TRBJ1-2, with no clear D. There are 12 residues in the CDR3. V was clipped by 7 bases and J by 0 bases, with 9 bases between them. Germline lookup yields CDR1 SQVTM and CDR2 ANQGSEA. The CDR3 bases are TGCAGCGCAACCGACACTAACTATGGCTACACCTTC. Amino acids: CSATDTNYGYTF.

This clonotype was seen ten or more times. J is TRBJ1-5 and V is TRBV7-4; unclear D gene. From germline, CDR1 is SGHVT and CDR2 SQSDAQ. There are 16 residues in the CDR3. V gave up 5 bases and J gave up 0 bases, with 14 bases separating them. Written as DNA, the CDR3 is TGTGCCAGCAGCCCAAATGGAGGGCCTAGCAATCAGCCCCAGCATTTT. Protein product: CASSPNGGPSNQPQHF.

This chain uses TRBV5-6 with TRBJ2-3; D may be TRBD1 (6 bases). Germline V gene data show CDR1 as SGHDT and CDR2 as YYEEEE. V dropped 5 bases and J dropped 1 base, with 14 bases sitting between them. CDR3 size: 15 residues. The DNA of the CDR3 is TGTGCCAGCAGGCGGACAGTACCGCGCACAGATACGCAGTATTTT. This sequence encodes CASRRTVPRTDTQYF.

The sample holds a few counts of this clonotype. The chain carries TRBV12-3 or TRBV12-4 and TRBJ1-3, with D possibly matching TRBD1 (6 bases). V lost 7 bases to trimming and J lost 0 bases, with 10 bases between them. This CDR3 is built from 14 residues. The DNA for the CDR3 is TGTGCCAGCACGTGGACAGTCTCTGGAAACACCATATATTTT. Protein sequence: CASTWTVSGNTIYF.

This clonotype was recorded many times. The rearrangement joins TRBV27 to TRBJ1-1; D is perhaps TRBD1 (5 bases). V was shortened by 0 bases and J by 3 bases, with 8 bases between the two germline ends. The CDR3 is 14 residues long. Germline values: CDR1 MNHEY, CDR2 SMNVEV (reference sequence). As DNA, the CDR3 is TGTGCCAGCAGTTTATCGACAGATTACACTGAAGCTTTCTTT. Translated, it gives CASSLSTDYTEAFF.

The J gene is TRBJ2-2, the V gene TRBV5-4, with D possibly TRBD2 on 5 matching bases. Trimming cost V 2 bases and J 1 base, with 12 bases left between them. CDR1 is SGHNT, CDR2 YYREEE, per germline (reference sequence). The CDR3 is 16 amino acids. The CDR3 sequence: CASSFIAWGNTGELFF. For the CDR3, the DNA is TGTGCCAGCAGCTTTATAGCGTGGGGGAACACCGGGGAGCTGTTTTTT.

This clonotype was observed at least ten times. The chain joins TRBV12-3 or TRBV12-4 to TRBJ2-5; D may be TRBD2 (5 bases). Trimming cost V 3 bases and J 2 bases, with 13 bases left between them. This CDR3 has 15 residues. CDR3 residues: CASSLRDYVQETQYF. CDR3 nucleotide sequence: TGTGCCAGCAGTTTGCGTGACTACGTTCAAGAGACCCAGTACTTC.

This clonotype was seen repeatedly, ten times or more. The gene calls are TRBV2 and TRBJ1-5; 7 nucleotides match TRBD1. Germline-derived CDR1 and CDR2 are SNHLY and FYNNEI. V lost 7 bases to trimming and J lost 2 bases; unmatched junction nucleotides: 2. The CDR3 totals 13 residues. Here the CDR3 DNA reads TGTGCCAGCAAAAGGGGGCGCAATCAGCCCCAGCATTTT. Amino acid sequence: CASKRGRNQPQHF.

This clonotype has more than one count but fewer than ten. The chain recombines TRBV19 with TRBJ1-5; D is perhaps TRBD1 (6 bases). Germline CDR1 is LNHDA and CDR2 is SQIVND (reference sequence). V was clipped by 3 bases and J by 0 bases, with 9 bases between them. There are 15 residues in the CDR3. The CDR3 DNA follows: TGTGCCAGTAGTATCTCCAGGGGTAGCAATCAGCCCCAGCATTTT. It is translated as CASSISRGSNQPQHF.

The chain carries TRBV10-3 and TRBJ2-7; TRBD1 matches at 8 bases. The CDR3 length is 14 residues. Losses at the gene ends were 0 bases for V and 8 bases for J; bases not matched to a gene: 6. Germline CDR1 ENHRY, CDR2 SYGVKD. Written as DNA, the CDR3 is TGTGCCATCAGTGAGTCGATAAGGGACAGGAAGCAGTACTTC. It translates to CAISESIRDRKQYF.

This clonotype was seen repeatedly, ten times or more. This rearrangement joins TRBV2 to TRBJ1-1, with D possibly being TRBD1 (6 bases). Germline assignment: CDR1 SNHLY and CDR2 FYNNEI. V lost 6 bases and J lost 6, with 14 bases in between. CDR3 length equals 13 residues. Written as DNA, the CDR3 is TGTGCCAGCAGCTGGGACAACCCTCCTGAAGCTTTCTTT. This encodes CASSWDNPPEAFF. Using reference TRBV2 and TRBJ1-1 for the parts outside the CDR3, the full variable domain is EPEVTQTPSHQVTQMGQEVILRCVPISNHLYFYWYRQILGQKVEFLVSFYNNEISEKSEIFDDQFSVERPDGSNFTLKIRSTKLEDSAMYFCASSWDNPPEAFFGQGTRLTVV.

This clonotype was seen many times. The genes are TRBV28 and TRBJ1-6; D gene uncertain. This CDR3 region has 13 residues. V shed 4 bases and J shed 4 bases, with 5 bases lying between them. Germline V gene data show CDR1 as MDHEN and CDR2 as SYDVKM. CDR3 protein: CASSSAYNSPLHF. The CDR3 nucleotides are TGTGCCAGCAGTTCCGCATATAATTCACCCCTCCACTTT.

In this sample, this clonotype turned up a few times. The chain combines TRBV7-9 with TRBJ2-7; D is undetermined. Germline CDR1 SEHNR, CDR2 FQNEAQ (reference sequence). This CDR3 is built from 16 residues. The V and J ends lost 4 bases and 4 bases respectively, with 20 bases between them. CDR3 protein: CASSYIGPQVPYEQYF. DNA for the CDR3: TGTGCCAGCAGCTACATCGGGCCTCAGGTCCCTTACGAGCAGTACTTC.